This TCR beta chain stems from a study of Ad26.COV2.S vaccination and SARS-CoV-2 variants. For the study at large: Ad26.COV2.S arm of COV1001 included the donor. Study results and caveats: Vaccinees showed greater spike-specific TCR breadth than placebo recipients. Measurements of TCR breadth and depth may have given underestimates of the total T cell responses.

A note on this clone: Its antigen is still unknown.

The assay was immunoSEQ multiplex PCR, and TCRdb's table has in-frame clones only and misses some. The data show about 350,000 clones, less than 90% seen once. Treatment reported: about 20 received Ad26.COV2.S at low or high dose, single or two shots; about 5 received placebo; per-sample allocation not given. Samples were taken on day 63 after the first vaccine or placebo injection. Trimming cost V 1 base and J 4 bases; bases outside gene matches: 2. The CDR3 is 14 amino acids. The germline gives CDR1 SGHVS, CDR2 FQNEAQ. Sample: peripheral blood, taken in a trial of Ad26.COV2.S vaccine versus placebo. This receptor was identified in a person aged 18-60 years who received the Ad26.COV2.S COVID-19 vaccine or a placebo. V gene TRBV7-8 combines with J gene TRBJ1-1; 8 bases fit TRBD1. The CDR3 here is CASSLGTGSTEAFF. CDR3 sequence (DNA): TGTGCCAGCAGCTTAGGGACAGGGAGCACTGAAGCTTTCTTT.